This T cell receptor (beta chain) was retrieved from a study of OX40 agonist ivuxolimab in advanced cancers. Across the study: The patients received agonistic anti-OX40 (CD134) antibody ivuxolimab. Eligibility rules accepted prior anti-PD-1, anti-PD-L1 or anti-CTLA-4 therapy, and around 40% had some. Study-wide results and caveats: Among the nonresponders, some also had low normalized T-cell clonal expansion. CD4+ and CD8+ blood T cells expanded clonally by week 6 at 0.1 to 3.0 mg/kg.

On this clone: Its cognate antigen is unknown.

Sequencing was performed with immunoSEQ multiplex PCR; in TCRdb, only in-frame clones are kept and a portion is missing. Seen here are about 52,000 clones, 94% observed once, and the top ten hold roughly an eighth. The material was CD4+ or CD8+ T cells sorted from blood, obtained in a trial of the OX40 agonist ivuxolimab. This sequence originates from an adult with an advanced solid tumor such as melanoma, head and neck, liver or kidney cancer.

CDR3 bases: TGTGCCAGCAACTGGGACGGTAACCAAGAGACCCAGTACTTC. Protein sequence: CASNWDGNQETQYF. The chain uses TRBV9 and TRBJ2-5; D may correspond to TRBD1 or TRBD2 (5 bases each). V lost 6 bases, J lost 0 bases, and 12 bases lay in between. The CDR3 length is 14 residues. Germline CDR1 reads SGDLS; CDR2 reads YYNGEE.